Each of the 7 T cell receptor beta chains below was sequenced from the same sample in a study of T cells in localized non-small cell lung cancer. The repertoire was sequenced with immunoSEQ multiplex PCR; TCRdb's copy has only in-frame clones and lacks some. The sample has approximately 40,000 clones; about 86% are singletons. The specimen was peripheral blood, collected before any cancer treatment. These TCRs come from a man aged 35 to 69 with stage I lung adenocarcinoma.

The chain combines TRBV5-1 with TRBJ1-5; a weak D match, TRBD1 (5 bases). CDR1 is SGHRS, CDR2 YFSETQ, per germline. Trimming left V 0 bases short and J 0 bases short, with 7 bases between. The length of the CDR3 is 15 residues. The DNA for the CDR3 is TGCGCCAGCAGCTTGGGGCAGGGTAGCAATCAGCCCCAGCATTTT. It is translated as CASSLGQGSNQPQHF.

This sequence joins TRBV14 and TRBJ2-1, with D possibly matching TRBD2 (5 bases). V was cut by 4 bases and J by 3 bases, with 19 bases left in between. Germline lookup yields CDR1 SGHDN and CDR2 FVKESK. CDR3 length: 17 residues. The CDR3 nucleotides are TGTGCCAGCAGCCTCAAGACAAGCGGTAGTATCTACAATGAGCAGTTCTTC. Protein sequence: CASSLKTSGSIYNEQFF.

The chain recombines TRBV19 with TRBJ2-1; D is perhaps TRBD1 or TRBD2 (5 bases each). CDR3 length equals 15 residues. V lost 5 bases to trimming and J lost 4 bases, with 15 bases between them. Germline CDR1 is LNHDA and CDR2 is SQIVND (reference sequence). Written as DNA, the CDR3 is TGTGCCAGTAGTCCTGCTACGGGGCCGTACAATGAGCAGTTCTTC. It is translated as CASSPATGPYNEQFF.

This clone has just one count. This chain joins TRBV4-2 and TRBJ1-1; D gene unclear. V shed 1 base and J shed 1 base, with 7 bases lying between them. This CDR3 has 14 residues. The germline V gene has CDR1 LGHNA and CDR2 YNFKEQ. Here the CDR3 reads CASSQAGPNTEAFF. The CDR3 region has the DNA TGTGCCAGCAGCCAAGCTGGTCCGAACACTGAAGCTTTCTTT.

This clone was seen once. The chain recombines TRBV7-9 with TRBJ2-1; 13 bases line up with TRBD2. The germline gives CDR1 SEHNR, CDR2 FQNEAQ (reference sequence). This CDR3 region has 17 residues. The trim removed 5 bases at V and 2 bases at J, leaving 6 bases unmatched. The CDR3 DNA sequence: TGTGCCAGCAGCGTAGGACTAGCGGGGGTTACCTACAATGAGCAGTTCTTC. Protein sequence: CASSVGLAGVTYNEQFF.

Regarding this clone: One end of the junction varies from germline; a read error may be responsible. The V gene is TRBV5-5, the J gene TRBJ2-1, with D tentatively TRBD1 (6 bases). CDR1 is SGHKS, CDR2 YYEKEE, per germline (reference sequence). CDR3 length: 15 residues. The CDR3 sequence: CASSQGLHSYNEQFF. The CDR3 region has the DNA TGCGCCAGCAGCCAGGGGCTACACTCCTACAATGAGCAGTTCTTC.

V and J are TRBV11-2 and TRBJ2-1, with D uncertain. The CDR3 sequence is 13 residues long. Germline V gene lookup returns CDR1 SGHAT and CDR2 FQNNGV. Trimming cost V 1 base and J 6 bases, with 7 bases left between them. The CDR3 DNA sequence: TGTGCCAGCAGCTTAGTTCCCTCCAATGAGCAGTTCTTC. Protein product: CASSLVPSNEQFF.